This paragraph reports one T cell receptor beta chain. The antigen remains undetermined. With the Oncomine TCR Beta short-read assay, DNA from cultured CD4+ T cells was sequenced. TCRdb reanalysed the PCR reads using MiXCR and keeps one entry per CDR3 protein. This sample has 7,000 to 10,000 distinct CDR3 sequences, with under 60% found just once. The sample originates from a study of vaccination and CD4 T cells after COVID-19. Study-wide background: A vaccine, either BNT162b2 or mRNA-1273, was given to participants in two doses. Control cultures were supplied with a CEFX pool, an HIV-1 Nef pool, or no peptide at all. General observations from the study: Convalescent patients displayed spike mono-reactivity in 304 of 307 vaccine-specific clones.

Treatment here: roughly ten-day PBMC culture with coronavirus spike peptide pools or control peptides (ViraFEST assay). Researchers collected the unexposed donor's CD4+ T cells before the COVID-19 pandemic (2011-2018). Germline CDR1 and CDR2: LNHDA and SQIVND (reference sequence). J lost 2 bases, V lost 5 bases, and 11 bases had no gene match. The CDR3 runs to 18 residues. The TCR originated in a human donor in good health. The sample comprised CD4+ T cells from blood, cultured in vitro. The gene calls are TRBV19 and TRBJ1-5, with TRBD1 matching 11 bases. The CDR3 DNA sequence: TGTGCCAGTAGTTCGCGCCGGACAGGGGGCTGGGGCAATCAGCCCCAGCATTTT. Amino acids: CASSSRRTGGWGNQPQHF.